This TCR beta chain was profiled in a study of control samples from healthy donors and cancer patients. Clones were sequenced by immunoSEQ multiplex PCR, and TCRdb holds only the in-frame ones, with some missing. This sample has about 190,000 clones, with around 93% found just once. Trimming removed 4 bases at V and 7 bases at J, with 17 bases between. This CDR3 has 14 residues. Germline CDR1 is SGHRS and CDR2 is YFSETQ. This TCR came from a man younger than 40 in good health. The sequenced material came from blood. The V gene is TRBV5-1, the J gene TRBJ1-2, with a weak D call TRBD1 (6 bases). CDR3 sequence (DNA): TGCGCCAGCAGCCTGGAGGGGGGGCGAATTGGCTACACCTTC. Protein: CASSLEGGRIGYTF.